This TCR beta chain was documented in a study of cytomegalovirus exposure and HLA in healthy donors. Trimming pared 2 bases from V and 5 bases from J, leaving 18 bases between. CDR3 length equals 16 residues. Germline CDR1 is MGHDK and CDR2 is SYGVNS. Study-wide points: In a later analysis, common viral pathogens appeared linked to several of the most significant clusters.

Concerning this clone: Its antigen is not identified.

13 Jbeta primers and 60 Vbeta primers were used for the PCR. Authors' methods: It was a later analysis that counted tens of millions of unique TCR beta chains, of which about 10 million were shared. TCRdb's copy holds only in-frame clones and misses some; the assay was immunoSEQ multiplex PCR. D and trimming come from the DNA, and the V and J calls and clone size come from that table. The profile shows some 170,000 clones, 60% to 85% of them singletons. Donors showed nominal health when sampled, although they likely had unrecorded immune exposures. Sequencing was carried out using PBMCs. This chain uses TRBV25-1 with TRBJ1-1; D may be TRBD1 (5 bases). This TCR was sampled from a male donor in good health and CMV-seronegative. As DNA, the CDR3 is TGTGCCAGCAGTGAAAGGCGGGACCTGGGGGGGACTGAAGCTTTCTTT. Its protein product is CASSERRDLGGTEAFF.